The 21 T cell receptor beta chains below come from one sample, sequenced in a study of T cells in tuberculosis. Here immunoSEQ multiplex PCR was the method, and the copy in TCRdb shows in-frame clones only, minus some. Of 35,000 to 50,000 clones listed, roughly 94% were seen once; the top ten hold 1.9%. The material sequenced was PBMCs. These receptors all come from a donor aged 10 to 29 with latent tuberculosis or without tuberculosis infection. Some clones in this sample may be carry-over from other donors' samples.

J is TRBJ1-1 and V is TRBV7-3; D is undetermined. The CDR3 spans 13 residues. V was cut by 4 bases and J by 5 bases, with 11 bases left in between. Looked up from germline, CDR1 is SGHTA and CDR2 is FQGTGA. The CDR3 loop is CASSSWPGTEAFF. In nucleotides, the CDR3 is TGTGCCAGCAGCTCGTGGCCGGGAACTGAAGCTTTCTTT.

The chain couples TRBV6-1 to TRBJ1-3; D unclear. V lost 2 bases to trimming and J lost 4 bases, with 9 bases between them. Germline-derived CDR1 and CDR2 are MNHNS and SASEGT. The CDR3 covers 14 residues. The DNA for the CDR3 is TGTGCCAGCAGTGAAACAGCGGGAGGAAACACCATATATTTT. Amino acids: CASSETAGGNTIYF.

The CDR3 region has the DNA TGTGCCACCAGCGGAAAGACAGGGGTGGCCTACTTCTATGGCTACACCTTC. Translating gives CATSGKTGVAYFYGYTF. This chain links TRBV15 with TRBJ1-2; 8 bases agree with TRBD1. In germline, CDR1 is LNHNV, CDR2 YYDKDF (reference sequence). There are 17 residues in the CDR3. Unmatched junction bases numbered 15, after V lost 5 bases and J lost 4 bases. The full variable domain, rest sourced from reference TRBV15 and TRBJ1-2, is DAMVIQNPRYQVTQFGKPVTLSCSQTLNHNVMYWYQQKSSQAPKLLFHYYDKDFNNEADTPDNFQSRRPNTSFCFLDIRSPGLGDTAMYLCATSGKTGVAYFYGYTFGSGTRLTVV.

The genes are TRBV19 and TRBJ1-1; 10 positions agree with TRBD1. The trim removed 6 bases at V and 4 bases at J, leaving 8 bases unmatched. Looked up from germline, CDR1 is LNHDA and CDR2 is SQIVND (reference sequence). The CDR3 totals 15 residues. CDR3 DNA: TGTGCCAGTAGGGCTGCCGACAGGGGGCCCACTGAAGCTTTCTTT. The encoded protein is CASRAADRGPTEAFF.

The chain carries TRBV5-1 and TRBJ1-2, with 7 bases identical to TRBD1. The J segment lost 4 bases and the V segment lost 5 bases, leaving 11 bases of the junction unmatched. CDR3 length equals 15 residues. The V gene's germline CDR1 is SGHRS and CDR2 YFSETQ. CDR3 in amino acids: CASRERTGTLYGYTF. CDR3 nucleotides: TGCGCCAGCAGGGAGAGGACAGGCACCCTCTATGGCTACACCTTC.

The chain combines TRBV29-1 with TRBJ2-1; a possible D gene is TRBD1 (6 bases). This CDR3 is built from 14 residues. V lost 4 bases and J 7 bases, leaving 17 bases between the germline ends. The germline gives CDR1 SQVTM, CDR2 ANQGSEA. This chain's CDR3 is CSVVLTGWLNEQFF. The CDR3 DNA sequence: TGCAGCGTTGTTTTAACAGGGTGGTTGAATGAGCAGTTCTTC.

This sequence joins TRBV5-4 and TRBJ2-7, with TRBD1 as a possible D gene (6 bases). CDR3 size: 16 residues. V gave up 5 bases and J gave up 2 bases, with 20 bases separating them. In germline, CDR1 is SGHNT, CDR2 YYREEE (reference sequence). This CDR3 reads CASRERTTTGTYEQYF. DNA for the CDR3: TGTGCCAGCAGAGAGAGGACGACGACAGGTACCTACGAGCAGTACTTC.

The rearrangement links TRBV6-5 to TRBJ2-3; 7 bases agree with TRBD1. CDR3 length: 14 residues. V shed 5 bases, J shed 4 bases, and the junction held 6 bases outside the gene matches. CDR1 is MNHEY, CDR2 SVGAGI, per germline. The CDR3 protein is CASSQTGESDTQYF. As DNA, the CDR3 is TGTGCCAGCAGTCAAACAGGGGAATCAGATACGCAGTATTTT.

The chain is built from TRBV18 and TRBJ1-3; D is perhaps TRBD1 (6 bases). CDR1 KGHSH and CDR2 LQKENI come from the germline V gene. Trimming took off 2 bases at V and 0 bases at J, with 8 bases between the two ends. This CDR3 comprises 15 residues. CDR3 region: CASSPGTTSGNTIYF. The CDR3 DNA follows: TGTGCCAGCTCACCAGGGACAACCTCTGGAAACACCATATATTTT.

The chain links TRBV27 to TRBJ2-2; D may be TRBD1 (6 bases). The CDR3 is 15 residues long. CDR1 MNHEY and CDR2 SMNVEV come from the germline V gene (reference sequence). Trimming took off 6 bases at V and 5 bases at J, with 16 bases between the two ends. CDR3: CASRRPFGTTGELFF. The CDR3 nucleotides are TGTGCCAGCAGGAGGCCGTTTGGGACAACCGGGGAGCTGTTTTTT.

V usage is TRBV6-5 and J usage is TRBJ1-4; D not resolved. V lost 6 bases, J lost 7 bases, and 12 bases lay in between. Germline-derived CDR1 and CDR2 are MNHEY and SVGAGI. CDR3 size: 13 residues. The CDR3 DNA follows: TGTGCCAGCAGCCGCGGGGTGGTTGAAAAACTGTTTTTT. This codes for CASSRGVVEKLFF.

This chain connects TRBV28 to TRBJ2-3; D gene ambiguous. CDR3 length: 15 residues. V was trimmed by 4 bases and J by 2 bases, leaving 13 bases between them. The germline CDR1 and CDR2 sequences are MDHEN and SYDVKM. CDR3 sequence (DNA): TGTGCCAGCAGTTCACTATTCCTCCCCACAGATACGCAGTATTTT. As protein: CASSSLFLPTDTQYF.

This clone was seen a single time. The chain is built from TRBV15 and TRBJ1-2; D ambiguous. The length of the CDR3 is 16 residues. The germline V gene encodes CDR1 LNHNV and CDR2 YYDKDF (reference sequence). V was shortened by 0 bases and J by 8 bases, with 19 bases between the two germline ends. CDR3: CATSRDAMGGPVGYTF. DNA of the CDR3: TGTGCCACCAGCAGAGATGCAATGGGAGGCCCGGTGGGCTACACCTTC.

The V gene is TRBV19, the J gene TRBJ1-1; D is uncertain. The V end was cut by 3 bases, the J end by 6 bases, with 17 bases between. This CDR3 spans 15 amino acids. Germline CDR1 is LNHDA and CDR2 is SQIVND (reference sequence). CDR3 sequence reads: CASSMTRSMVAEAFF. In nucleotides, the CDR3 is TGTGCCAGTAGTATGACGAGGAGTATGGTCGCTGAAGCTTTCTTT.

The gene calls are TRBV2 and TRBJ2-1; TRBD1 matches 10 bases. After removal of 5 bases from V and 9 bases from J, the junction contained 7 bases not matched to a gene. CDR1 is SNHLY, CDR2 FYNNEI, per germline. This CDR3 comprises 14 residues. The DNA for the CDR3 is TGTGCCAGCAGTACCGGGACAGGGGATGGTGAGCAGTTCTTC. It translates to CASSTGTGDGEQFF.

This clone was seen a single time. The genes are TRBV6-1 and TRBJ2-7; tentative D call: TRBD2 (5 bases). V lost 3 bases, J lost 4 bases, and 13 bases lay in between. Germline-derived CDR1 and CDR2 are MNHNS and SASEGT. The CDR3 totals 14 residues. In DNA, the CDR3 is TGTGCCAGCAGTGAGCCCGGGGTGGGGTACGAGCAGTACTTC. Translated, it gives CASSEPGVGYEQYF.

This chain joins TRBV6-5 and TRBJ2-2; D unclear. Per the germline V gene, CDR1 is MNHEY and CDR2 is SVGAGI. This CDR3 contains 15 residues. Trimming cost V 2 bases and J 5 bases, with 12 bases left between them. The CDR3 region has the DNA TGTGCCAGCAGTTACGCAGTACAGAATACCGGGGAGCTGTTTTTT. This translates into CASSYAVQNTGELFF.

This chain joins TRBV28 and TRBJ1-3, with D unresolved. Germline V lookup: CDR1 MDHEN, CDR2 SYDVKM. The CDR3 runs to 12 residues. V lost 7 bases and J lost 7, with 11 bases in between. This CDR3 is CASTTGRNTIYF. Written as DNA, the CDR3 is TGTGCCAGCACCACTGGCAGGAACACCATATATTTT.

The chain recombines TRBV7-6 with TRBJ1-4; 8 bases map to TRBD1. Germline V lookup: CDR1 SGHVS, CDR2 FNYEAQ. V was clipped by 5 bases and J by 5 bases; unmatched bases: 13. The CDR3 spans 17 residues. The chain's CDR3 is CASSTRGTGHVNEKLFF. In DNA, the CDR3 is TGTGCCAGCAGCACCAGAGGGACAGGCCATGTGAATGAAAAACTGTTTTTT.

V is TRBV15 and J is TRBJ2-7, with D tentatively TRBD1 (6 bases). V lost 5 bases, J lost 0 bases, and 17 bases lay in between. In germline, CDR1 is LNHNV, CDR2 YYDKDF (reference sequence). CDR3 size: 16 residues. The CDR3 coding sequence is TGTGCCACCAGCTCCACCGACCGGGACAACTCCTACGAGCAGTACTTC. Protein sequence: CATSSTDRDNSYEQYF.

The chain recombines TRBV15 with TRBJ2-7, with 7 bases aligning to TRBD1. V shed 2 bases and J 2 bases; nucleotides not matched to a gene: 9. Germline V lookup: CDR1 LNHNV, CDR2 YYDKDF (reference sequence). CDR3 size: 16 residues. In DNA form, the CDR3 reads TGTGCCACCAGCAGAACACCACAGGGGCCCCCCTACGAGCAGTACTTC. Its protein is CATSRTPQGPPYEQYF.